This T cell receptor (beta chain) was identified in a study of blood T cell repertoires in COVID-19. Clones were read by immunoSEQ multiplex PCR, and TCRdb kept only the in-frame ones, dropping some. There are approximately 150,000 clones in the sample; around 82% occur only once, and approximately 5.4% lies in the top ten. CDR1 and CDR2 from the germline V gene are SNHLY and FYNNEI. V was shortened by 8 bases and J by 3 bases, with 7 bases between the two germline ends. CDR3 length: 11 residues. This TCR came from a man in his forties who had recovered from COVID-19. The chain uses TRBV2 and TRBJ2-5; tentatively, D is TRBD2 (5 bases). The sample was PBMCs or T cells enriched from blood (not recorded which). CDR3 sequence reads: CASGGKETQYF. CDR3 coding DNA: TGTGCCAGCGGAGGAAAAGAGACCCAGTACTTC.